The clone carrying this T cell receptor (beta chain) was observed at least ten times. This entry belongs to a study of Graves' ophthalmopathy and Graves' hyperthyroidism. Study details: Samples of peripheral blood were obtained at initial diagnosis, prior to treatment of any kind.

Each donor who had ophthalmopathy showed moderate-to-severe activity, a CAS of ≥3, a NOSPECS of ≥4, and a duration under 3 months. Orbital computed tomography, together with clinical symptoms, serum thyroxine, TRAb and thyroid ultrasound, was used for diagnosis. The PBMC fraction was derived from less than 11 ml of fresh peripheral blood. Germline values: CDR1 SGHRS, CDR2 YFSETQ. The CDR3 consists of 14 residues. Trimming cost V 0 bases and J 6 bases, with 13 bases left between them. Amplification of TCR beta CDR3 regions used RNA transcripts. HTBI-primed first-round RT-PCR preceded second-round multiplex PCR. TCRdb re-derived calls from the multiplex PCR reads in MiXCR, one entry per CDR3 protein. Seen here are 200,000 to 250,000 distinct CDR3 sequences, roughly a fifth observed once, and the top ten hold about 46%.

Sequences were obtained from peripheral blood. This chain links TRBV5-1 with TRBJ2-7; perhaps D is TRBD1 or TRBD2 (5 bases each). This receptor was obtained from a woman aged 45-65 years with Graves' ophthalmopathy. The CDR3 bases are TGCGCCAGCAGCTTGGAGGGGCTAGCTGTCGAGCAGTACTTC. Translated, it gives CASSLEGLAVEQYF.